The 27 T cell receptor beta chains reported below all come from one sample, sequenced in a study of T cell responses to AZD1222 COVID-19 vaccine. Profiling relied on immunoSEQ multiplex PCR, and the TCRdb table lists in-frame clones only, not all of them. This repertoire shows some 140,000 clones, about 92% found once; its top ten account for 2.5% to 4%. The specimen was peripheral blood, collected on day 0 of AZD1222 vaccination. The receptor set was obtained from an adult in good health.

CDR3 sequence reads: CASSPSGGDGNTIYF. The CDR3 nucleotides are TGTGCCAGCTCACCATCGGGAGGGGATGGAAACACCATATATTTT. The V and J genes are TRBV18 and TRBJ1-3, with D possibly being TRBD1 (5 bases). The CDR3 is made up of 15 amino acids. In germline, CDR1 is KGHSH, CDR2 LQKENI. V shed 2 bases and J shed 3 bases, with 11 bases lying between them.

The gene calls are TRBV5-4 and TRBJ2-1; D possibly corresponds to TRBD2 (5 bases). There are 14 residues in the CDR3. Trimming pared 3 bases from V and 6 bases from J, leaving 13 bases between. Per germline, CDR1 SGHNT and CDR2 YYREEE (reference sequence). The CDR3 DNA is TGTGCCAGCAGCTCGGGTAGCGTGGTCAATGAGCAGTTCTTC. The encoded protein is CASSSGSVVNEQFF.

The chain couples TRBV5-1 to TRBJ1-1; D not resolved. This CDR3 is built from 10 residues. The V end was cut by 5 bases, the J end by 4 bases, with 3 bases between. Germline loops: CDR1 SGHRS, CDR2 YFSETQ. This CDR3 reads CASRGTEAFF. CDR3 nucleotides: TGCGCCAGCAGGGGCACTGAAGCTTTCTTT. Variable domain in full (rest from reference TRBV5-1 and TRBJ1-1): KAGVTQTPRYLIKTRGQQVTLSCSPISGHRSVSWYQQTPGQGLQFLFEYFSETQRNKGNFPGRFSGRQFSNSRSEMNVSTLELGDSALYLCASRGTEAFFGQGTRLTVV.

The chain carries TRBV3-1 (or the pseudogene TRBV3-2) and TRBJ2-1; maybe TRBD2 (6 bases). Germline-derived CDR1 and CDR2 are LGHDT and YNNKEL (reference sequence). CDR3 length: 13 residues. V was cut by 3 bases and J by 9 bases, with 12 bases left in between. CDR3 loop: CASSQLGTPEQFF. CDR3 in DNA: TGTGCCAGCAGCCAGTTGGGGACTCCTGAGCAGTTCTTC.

The V and J genes are TRBV5-1 and TRBJ1-1; D is undetermined. The CDR3 runs to 14 residues. V was pared by 1 base and J by 0 bases, with 7 bases between. CDR1 and CDR2 from the germline V gene are SGHRS and YFSETQ. CDR3 DNA: TGCGCCAGCAGCTTGCGCGGGGTGAACACTGAAGCTTTCTTT. Translating it yields CASSLRGVNTEAFF.

The rearrangement joins TRBV19 to TRBJ2-7; possible D gene TRBD1, 6 bases. V gave up 4 bases and J gave up 2 bases, with 15 bases separating them. Germline CDR1 is LNHDA and CDR2 is SQIVND (reference sequence). This CDR3 region has 15 residues. CDR3 region: CASSKATGPTYEQYF. DNA for the CDR3: TGTGCCAGTAGTAAGGCGACAGGACCAACCTACGAGCAGTACTTC. Full variable domain (rest looked up from reference TRBV19 and TRBJ2-7): DGGITQSPKYLFRKEGQNVTLSCEQNLNHDAMYWYRQDPGQGLRLIYYSQIVNDFQKGDIAEGYSVSREKKESFPLTVTSAQKNPTAFYLCASSKATGPTYEQYFGPGTRLTVT.

The J gene is TRBJ1-4, the V gene TRBV30; tentatively, D is TRBD1 (5 bases). V was pared by 8 bases and J by 2 bases, with 12 bases between. The CDR3 spans 13 residues. CDR1 GTSNPN and CDR2 SVGIG come from the germline V gene (reference sequence). CDR3 DNA sequence: TGTGCCCTTCAGGGAGGCACTAATGAAAAACTGTTTTTT. As protein: CALQGGTNEKLFF.

For the CDR3, the DNA is TGTGCCAGCAGCAATAGAGTACTAGCGGGAGCAAATGAGCAGTTCTTC. It encodes CASSNRVLAGANEQFF. The J gene is TRBJ2-1, the V gene TRBV7-6, with TRBD2 matching over 11 bases. There are 16 residues in the CDR3. In germline, CDR1 is SGHVS, CDR2 FNYEAQ. V lost 5 bases to trimming and J lost 7 bases; unmatched junction nucleotides: 10.

The V gene is TRBV5-1, the J gene TRBJ2-5; no definite D call. Germline CDR1 SGHRS, CDR2 YFSETQ. Deletions cut 1 base from V and 5 bases from J, with 6 bases between. The CDR3 runs 12 residues. The chain's CDR3 is CASSLIGETQYF. CDR3 in DNA: TGCGCCAGCAGCTTGATCGGGGAGACCCAGTACTTC.

The gene calls are TRBV30 and TRBJ2-5; TRBD2 matches at 9 bases. This CDR3 region has 16 residues. After removal of 3 bases from V and 1 base from J, the junction contained 9 bases not matched to a gene. Per the germline V gene, CDR1 is GTSNPN and CDR2 is SVGIG (reference sequence). CDR3: CAWSVGVAGVQETQYF. DNA for the CDR3: TGTGCCTGGAGCGTAGGAGTAGCGGGAGTCCAAGAGACCCAGTACTTC.

The chain carries TRBV29-1 and TRBJ2-1; D may be TRBD2 (6 bases). The CDR3 totals 13 residues. The germline V gene has CDR1 SQVTM and CDR2 ANQGSEA. The ends were cut back, 8 bases at V and 9 bases at J, with 20 bases in the middle. DNA of the CDR3: TGCAGCTCCCGGGACTCCCGCGCAGTTGAGCAGTTCTTC. Residues: CSSRDSRAVEQFF.

This clone has just one count. This chain links TRBV28 with TRBJ2-3; 10 nucleotides match TRBD1. This CDR3 comprises 15 residues. With 5 bases clipped from V and 3 bases from J, the junction kept 5 bases outside the gene matches. Germline V gene lookup returns CDR1 MDHEN and CDR2 SYDVKM. CDR3 residues: CASSTPGQGTDTQYF. CDR3 DNA sequence: TGTGCCAGCAGTACCCCGGGACAGGGGACAGATACGCAGTATTTT.

V usage is TRBV6-6 and J usage is TRBJ2-1; D is perhaps TRBD2 (6 bases). Germline assignment: CDR1 MNHNY and CDR2 SVGAGI (reference sequence). This CDR3 comprises 15 residues. The V and J ends lost 0 bases and 2 bases respectively, with 8 bases between them. The CDR3 protein is CASSYSVAAYNEQFF. The CDR3 DNA follows: TGTGCCAGCAGTTACTCGGTAGCGGCCTACAATGAGCAGTTCTTC.

This rearrangement joins TRBV28 to TRBJ1-5; no reliable D call. The CDR3 sequence is 11 residues long. CDR1 and CDR2 from the germline V gene are MDHEN and SYDVKM. The V end was cut by 2 bases, the J end by 6 bases, with 2 bases between. In nucleotides, the CDR3 is TGTGCCAGCAGTTTACGTCAGCCCCAGCATTTT. The encoded protein is CASSLRQPQHF.

The V gene is TRBV14, the J gene TRBJ1-3; TRBD1 matches at 7 bases. CDR3 size: 14 residues. V dropped 5 bases and J dropped 4; count of bases not matched to a gene: 5. The germline V gene encodes CDR1 SGHDN and CDR2 FVKESK. CDR3 sequence (DNA): TGTGCCAGCAGCGTCAGGGGGGCCGGAAACACCATATATTTT. This gives the protein CASSVRGAGNTIYF.

This chain links TRBV15 with TRBJ1-5; no definite D call. Germline-derived CDR1 and CDR2 are LNHNV and YYDKDF (reference sequence). This CDR3 is 14 amino acids long. The ends were cut back, 0 bases at V and 5 bases at J, with 8 bases in the middle. CDR3 in DNA: TGTGCCACCAGCAGAGATGGTCGGGATCAGCCCCAGCATTTT. This gives the protein CATSRDGRDQPQHF.

V is TRBV30 and J is TRBJ2-3; D gene unclear. The germline gives CDR1 GTSNPN, CDR2 SVGIG (reference sequence). The CDR3 covers 12 residues. The germline V and J ends were trimmed by 4 bases and 0 bases, with 5 bases remaining between them. For the CDR3, the DNA is TGTGCCTGGACAGGTAGCACAGATACGCAGTATTTT. Translation gives CAWTGSTDTQYF. The whole variable domain, filled in from reference TRBV30 and TRBJ2-3, reads SQTIHQWPATLVQPVGSPLSLECTVEGTSNPNLYWYRQAAGRGLQLLFYSVGIGQISSEVPQNLSASRPQDRQFILSSKKLLLSDSGFYLCAWTGSTDTQYFGPGTRLTVL.

The rearrangement links TRBV14 to TRBJ1-2; D possibly corresponds to TRBD1 (6 bases). CDR3 size: 15 residues. The V end lost 5 bases, the J end lost 2 bases, and 15 bases lay between the germline ends. Germline CDR1 SGHDN, CDR2 FVKESK. The CDR3 spells CASSLTDRPNYGYTF. The CDR3, as DNA: TGTGCCAGCAGCTTAACAGACAGGCCAAACTATGGCTACACCTTC.

This clone came up a few times. The chain joins TRBV2 to TRBJ2-7, with D possibly being TRBD2 (5 bases). CDR3 length equals 15 residues. Germline CDR1 SNHLY, CDR2 FYNNEI. The V gene lost 5 bases and the J gene lost 2 bases, with 16 bases spanning the gap. The CDR3 DNA follows: TGTGCCAGCAGTCAGACTTTAGCGCTCACCTACGAGCAGTACTTC. Its translation: CASSQTLALTYEQYF.

The CDR3 here is CAWSVEGEKLFF. The CDR3 bases are TGTGCCTGGAGTGTTGAAGGGGAAAAACTGTTTTTT. The rearrangement uses TRBV30 and TRBJ1-4; D is uncertain. Germline assignment: CDR1 GTSNPN and CDR2 SVGIG (reference sequence). Trimming stripped 0 bases from V and 8 bases from J, with 7 bases between. The CDR3 sequence is 12 residues long.

The chain carries TRBV12-5 and TRBJ2-5; D is unresolved. The germline V and J ends were trimmed by 3 bases and 4 bases, with 6 bases remaining between them. CDR1 is LGHNT and CDR2 is FRNRAP in the germline V gene. This CDR3 region has 12 residues. The chain's CDR3 is CASGLIPETQYF. Here the CDR3 DNA reads TGTGCTAGTGGTTTAATTCCAGAGACCCAGTACTTC. Drawing the rest from reference TRBV12-5 and TRBJ2-5, the complete variable domain is DARVTQTPRHKVTEMGQEVTMRCQPILGHNTVFWYRQTMMQGLELLAYFRNRAPLDDSGMPKDRFSAEMPDATLATLKIQPSEPRDSAVYFCASGLIPETQYFGPGTRLLVL.

The chain has TRBV6-5 and TRBJ1-1; D gene unclear. Germline V gene lookup returns CDR1 MNHEY and CDR2 SVGAGI. Trimming pared 7 bases from V and 3 bases from J, leaving 3 bases between. The CDR3 runs 10 residues. This CDR3 is CASTYTEAFF. As DNA, the CDR3 is TGTGCCAGCACCTACACTGAAGCTTTCTTT.

The chain recombines TRBV28 with TRBJ2-7; 9 bases agree with TRBD1. This CDR3 region has 14 residues. Germline trimming cut 8 bases from V and 0 bases from J; bases unmatched to any gene: 5. Germline assignment: CDR1 MDHEN and CDR2 SYDVKM. The CDR3 DNA reads as TGTGCCAGCGAAATGGACAGGGGCTCCTACGAGCAGTACTTC. Protein: CASEMDRGSYEQYF.

This rearrangement joins TRBV4-3 to TRBJ1-5, with D unclear. There are 14 residues in the CDR3. V was pared by 0 bases and J by 5 bases, with 8 bases between. The germline CDR1 and CDR2 sequences are LGHNA and YSLEER. The CDR3 region is CASSQDLSDQPQHF. CDR3 DNA: TGCGCCAGCAGCCAAGACCTCTCGGATCAGCCCCAGCATTTT.

The chain combines TRBV9 with TRBJ2-7; weak D call: TRBD1 (8 bases). The CDR3 is made up of 15 amino acids. V was shortened by 0 bases and J by 6 bases, with 16 bases between the two germline ends. Germline-derived CDR1 and CDR2 are SGDLS and YYNGEE. The CDR3 sequence is CASSVGGTGGGEQYF. The CDR3 DNA reads TGTGCCAGCAGCGTAGGTGGGACAGGCGGGGGCGAGCAGTACTTC.

The rearrangement links TRBV28 to TRBJ2-1; the match to TRBD2 covers 10 bases. Germline V gene sequence: CDR1 MDHEN, CDR2 SYDVKM. V was clipped by 7 bases and J by 0 bases; unmatched bases: 15. There are 19 residues in the CDR3. The CDR3 DNA reads TGTGCCAGCACCCCGCAGGGTGGAGCGGGAGGGGGCTCCTACAATGAGCAGTTCTTC. Protein sequence: CASTPQGGAGGGSYNEQFF.

The V gene is TRBV19, the J gene TRBJ2-2, with D hard to call. The ends were cut back, 7 bases at V and 4 bases at J, with 13 bases in the middle. The germline V gene has CDR1 LNHDA and CDR2 SQIVND (reference sequence). The CDR3 length is 14 residues. CDR3 in amino acids: CASNLDVITGELFF. Here the CDR3 DNA reads TGTGCCAGTAATTTAGACGTAATCACCGGGGAGCTGTTTTTT.